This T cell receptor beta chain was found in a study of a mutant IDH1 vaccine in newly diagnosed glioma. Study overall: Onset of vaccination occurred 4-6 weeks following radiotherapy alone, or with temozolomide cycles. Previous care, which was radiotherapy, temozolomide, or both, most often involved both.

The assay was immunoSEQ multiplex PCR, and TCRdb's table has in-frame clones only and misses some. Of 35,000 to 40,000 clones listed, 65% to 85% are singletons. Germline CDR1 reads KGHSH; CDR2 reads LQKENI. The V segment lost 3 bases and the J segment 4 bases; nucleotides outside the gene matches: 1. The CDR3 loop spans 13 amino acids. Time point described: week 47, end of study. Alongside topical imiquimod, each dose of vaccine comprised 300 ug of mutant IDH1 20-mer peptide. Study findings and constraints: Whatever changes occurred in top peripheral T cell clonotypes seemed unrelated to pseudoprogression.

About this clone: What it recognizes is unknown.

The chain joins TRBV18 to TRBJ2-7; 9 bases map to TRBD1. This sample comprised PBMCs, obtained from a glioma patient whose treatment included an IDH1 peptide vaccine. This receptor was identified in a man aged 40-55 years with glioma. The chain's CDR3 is CASSPTGGYEQYF. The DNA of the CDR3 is TGTGCCAGCTCACCGACAGGGGGGTACGAGCAGTACTTC.